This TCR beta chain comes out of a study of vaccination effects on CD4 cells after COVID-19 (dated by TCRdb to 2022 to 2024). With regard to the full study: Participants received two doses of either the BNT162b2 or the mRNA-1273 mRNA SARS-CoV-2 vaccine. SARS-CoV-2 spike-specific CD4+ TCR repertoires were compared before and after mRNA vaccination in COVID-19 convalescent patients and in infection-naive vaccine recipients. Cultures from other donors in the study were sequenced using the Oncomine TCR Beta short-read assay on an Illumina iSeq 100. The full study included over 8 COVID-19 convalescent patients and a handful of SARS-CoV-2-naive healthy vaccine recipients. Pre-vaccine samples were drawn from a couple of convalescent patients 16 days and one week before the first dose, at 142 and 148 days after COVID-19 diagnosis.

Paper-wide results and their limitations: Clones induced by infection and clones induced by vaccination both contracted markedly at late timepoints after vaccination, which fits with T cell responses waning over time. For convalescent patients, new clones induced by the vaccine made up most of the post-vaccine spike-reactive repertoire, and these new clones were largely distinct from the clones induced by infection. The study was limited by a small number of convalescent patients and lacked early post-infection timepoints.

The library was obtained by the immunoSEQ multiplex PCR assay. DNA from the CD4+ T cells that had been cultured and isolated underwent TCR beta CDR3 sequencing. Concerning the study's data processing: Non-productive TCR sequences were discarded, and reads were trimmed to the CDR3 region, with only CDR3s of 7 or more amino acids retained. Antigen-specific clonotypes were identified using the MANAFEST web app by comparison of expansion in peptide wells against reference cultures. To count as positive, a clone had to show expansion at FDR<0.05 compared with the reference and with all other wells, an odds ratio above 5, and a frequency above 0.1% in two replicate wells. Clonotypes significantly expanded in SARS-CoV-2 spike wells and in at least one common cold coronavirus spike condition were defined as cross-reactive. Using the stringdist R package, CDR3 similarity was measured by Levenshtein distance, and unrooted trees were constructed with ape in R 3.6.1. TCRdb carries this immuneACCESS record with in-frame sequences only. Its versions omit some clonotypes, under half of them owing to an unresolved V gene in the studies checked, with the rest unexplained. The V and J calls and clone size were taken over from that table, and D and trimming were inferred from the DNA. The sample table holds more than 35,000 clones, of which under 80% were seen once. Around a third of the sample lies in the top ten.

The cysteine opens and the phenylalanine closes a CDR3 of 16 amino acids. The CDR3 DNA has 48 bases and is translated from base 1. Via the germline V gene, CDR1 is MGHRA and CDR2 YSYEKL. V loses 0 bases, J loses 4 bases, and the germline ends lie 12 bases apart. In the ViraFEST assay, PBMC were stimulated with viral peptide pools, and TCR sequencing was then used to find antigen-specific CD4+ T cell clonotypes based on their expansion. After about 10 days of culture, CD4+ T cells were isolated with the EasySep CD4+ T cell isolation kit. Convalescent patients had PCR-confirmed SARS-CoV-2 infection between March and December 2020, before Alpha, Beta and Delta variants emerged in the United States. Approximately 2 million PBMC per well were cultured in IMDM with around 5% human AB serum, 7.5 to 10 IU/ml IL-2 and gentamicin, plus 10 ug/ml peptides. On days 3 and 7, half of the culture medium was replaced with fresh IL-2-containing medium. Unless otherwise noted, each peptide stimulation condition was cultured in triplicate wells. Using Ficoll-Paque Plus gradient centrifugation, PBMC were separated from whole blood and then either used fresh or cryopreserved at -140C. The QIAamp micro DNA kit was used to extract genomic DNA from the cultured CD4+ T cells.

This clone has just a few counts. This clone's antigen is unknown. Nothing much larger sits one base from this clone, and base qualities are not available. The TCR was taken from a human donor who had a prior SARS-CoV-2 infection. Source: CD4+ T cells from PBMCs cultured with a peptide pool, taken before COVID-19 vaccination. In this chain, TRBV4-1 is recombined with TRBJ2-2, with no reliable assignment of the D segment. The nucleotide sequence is TGCGCCAGCAGCCAAGAGTTAGTGGCGGTCACCGGGGAGCTGTTTTTT. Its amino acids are CASSQELVAVTGELFF.